This T cell receptor (beta chain) was sequenced for a study of shared clonotypes between healthy human individuals. At the level of the study: Donor ages ranged 18 to 49 years: two women, a few men. Study-wide results and limits: Researchers sampled blood only, noting tissue repertoires likely differ. Shared clonotypes: 4.5% to 6% naive CD4, roughly 4% naive CD8, 2% to 2.5% memory CD4, approximately 0.37% memory CD8.

Measured with immunoSEQ multiplex PCR; TCRdb has only the in-frame clones, and not every one. The top ten clones hold over 1% of a sample with some 1.5 million clones, roughly 96% of them seen once. The authors divided CD4+ cells into CD45RA+ naive and CD45RA-negative memory subsets. For this clone: The antigen is undetermined.

The CDR3 has 16 amino acids. Germline-derived CDR1 and CDR2 are SGHDN and FVKESK. The V end lost 1 base, the J end lost 7 bases, and 16 bases lay between the germline ends. The sequence was collected from a man aged 30 to 39 in good health. The J gene is TRBJ2-2, the V gene TRBV14, with D possibly called TRBD1 or TRBD2 (5 bases each). Sequenced: naive CD4+ T cells sorted from blood. Subset denoted: CD45RA+ positively selected. The CDR3 sequence is CASSQAGTGVFGELFF. The DNA for the CDR3 is TGTGCCAGCAGCCAAGCCGGGACCGGGGTCTTCGGGGAGCTGTTTTTT.